Listed below are T cell receptor beta chains from one sample, sequenced in a study of regulatory dendritic cells for organ transplantation. Assay: immunoSEQ multiplex PCR; the TCRdb copy retains only in-frame clones and omits some. Seen here are roughly 20,000 clones, 65% to 90% observed once, and the top ten hold under 0.3%. Antigen specificity for these receptors is unknown. The sample comprised naive CD4+ T cells from blood cultured with dendritic cells. These receptors all come from a human donor in good health. Both conserved end residues are part of each CDR3. Fields, in order: J gene, clone size, D gene, V gene, CDR3 DNA, CDR3 protein. The D gene is left open where the match is weak. Some rows mark clone size as missing; the rest say once, few, many or name a class of expanded clone.

J gene: TRBJ2-5; clone size: -; D gene: -; V gene: TRBV6-5; CDR3 DNA: TGTGCCAGCAGTTACTCGTGGCAAGAGACCCAGTACTTC; CDR3 protein: CASSYSWQETQYF
J gene: TRBJ2-7; clone size: few; D gene: -; V gene: TRBV6-1; CDR3 DNA: TGTGCCAGCAGGACCCGCGGAGGGGGACGTCACGAGCAGTACTTC; CDR3 protein: CASRTRGGGRHEQYF
J gene: TRBJ1-3; clone size: -; D gene: -; V gene: TRBV7-2; CDR3 DNA: TGTGCCAGCAGCTTAGAGGGAGGGAACACCATATATTTT; CDR3 protein: CASSLEGGNTIYF
J gene: TRBJ1-2; clone size: -; D gene: -; V gene: TRBV4-1; CDR3 DNA: TGCGCCAGCAGCCAACTTCTCCGGGGCAGGGTGGGCAACTATGGCTACACCTTC; CDR3 protein: CASSQLLRGRVGNYGYTF
J gene: TRBJ1-1; clone size: -; D gene: TRBD1; V gene: TRBV5-4; CDR3 DNA: TGTGCCAGCAGCTCCAAGACAGGGCCTCTCGGCACTGAAGCTTTCTTT; CDR3 protein: CASSSKTGPLGTEAFF
J gene: TRBJ2-2; clone size: -; D gene: -; V gene: TRBV27; CDR3 DNA: TGTGCCAGCAGCTTACAGGGTTGGGGGGAGCTGTTTTTT; CDR3 protein: CASSLQGWGELFF
J gene: TRBJ1-5; clone size: -; D gene: -; V gene: TRBV29-1; CDR3 DNA: TGCAGCGTGCGACAGGCAAATCAGCCCCAGCATTTT; CDR3 protein: CSVRQANQPQHF
J gene: TRBJ2-5; clone size: -; D gene: -; V gene: TRBV5-1; CDR3 DNA: TGCGCCAGCAGCTTGTACGAATCGGGAGAATTCCAAGAGACCCAGTACTTC; CDR3 protein: CASSLYESGEFQETQYF
J gene: TRBJ1-5; clone size: -; D gene: -; V gene: TRBV5-4; CDR3 DNA: TGTGCCAGCAGCTCACAGGGCAGTACGCCCCAGCATTTT; CDR3 protein: CASSSQGSTPQHF
J gene: TRBJ2-7; clone size: -; D gene: TRBD2; V gene: TRBV28; CDR3 DNA: TGTGCCAGCAGTTCCCCCGGGGCGGGGGGTCAATCCCTCACCTCCTACGAGCAGTACTTC; CDR3 protein: CASSSPGAGGQSLTSYEQYF
J gene: TRBJ2-5; clone size: -; D gene: -; V gene: TRBV5-8; CDR3 DNA: TGTGCCAGCAGCTTCCCCGGGGTGACCCAGTACTTC; CDR3 protein: CASSFPGVTQYF
J gene: TRBJ2-5; clone size: -; D gene: TRBD2; V gene: TRBV15; CDR3 DNA: TGTGCCACCAGCCGTCTAGCGGGCCTTTCCCAAGAGACCCAGTACTTC; CDR3 protein: CATSRLAGLSQETQYF
J gene: TRBJ1-1; clone size: -; D gene: TRBD1; V gene: TRBV18; CDR3 DNA: TGTGCCAGCTCACCACCGGGGACAGCTGAAGCTTTCTTT; CDR3 protein: CASSPPGTAEAFF